What follows describes a single TCR beta chain. These data belong to a study of graft-versus-host responses after intestinal transplantation. Notes on the study in general: There were GvH clones found in recipient marrow, and some of them appeared first in ileum or blood. Clonal ratios of graft-versus-host to host-versus-graft in allografts were high for patients exhibiting graft-donor T cell macrochimerism.

The data were produced by immunoSEQ multiplex PCR, yet TCRdb's version contains in-frame clones alone and is incomplete. Here the sample spans approximately 21,000 clones, about 45% being singletons. The plating included approximately 200,000 irradiated, violet-dye-labeled stimulator cells together with approximately 200,000 CFSE-labeled responder cells. CD4 and CD8 responders that proliferated in the reaction were FACS-sorted. Specimen: alloreactive CD8+ T cells from a mixed lymphocyte reaction culture, collected before transplantation. Subset noted: CFSE-low proliferating T cells sorted from roughly six-day pre-transplant mixed lymphocyte reaction (GvH or HvG direction). The origin of this receptor is a human patient who was an organ donor for intestinal transplantation.

Here the CDR3 reads CASSIINTGELFF. In DNA form, the CDR3 reads TGTGCCAGCAGCATTATTAACACCGGGGAGCTGTTTTTT. The genes are TRBV27 and TRBJ2-2; D gene ambiguous. Germline V lookup: CDR1 MNHEY, CDR2 SMNVEV (reference sequence). The V end lost 6 bases, the J end lost 2 bases, and 7 bases lay between the germline ends. The CDR3 is 13 amino acids.